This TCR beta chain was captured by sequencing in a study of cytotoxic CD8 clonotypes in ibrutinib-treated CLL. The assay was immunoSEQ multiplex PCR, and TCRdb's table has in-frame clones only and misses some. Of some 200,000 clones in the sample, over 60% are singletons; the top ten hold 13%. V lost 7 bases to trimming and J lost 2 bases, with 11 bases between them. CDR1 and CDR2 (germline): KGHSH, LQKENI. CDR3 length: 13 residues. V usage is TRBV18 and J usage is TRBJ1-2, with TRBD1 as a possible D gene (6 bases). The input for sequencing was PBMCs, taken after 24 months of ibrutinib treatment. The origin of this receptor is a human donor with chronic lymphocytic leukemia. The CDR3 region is CASLQGQNYGYTF. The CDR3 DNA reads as TGTGCCAGCTTACAGGGCCAGAACTATGGCTACACCTTC.